This paragraph covers one TCR beta chain sequence. Its antigen is unidentified. The data derive from a study of cytomegalovirus exposure and HLA in healthy donors. General study results and limits: The majority of TCR sequences were rare, yet some public TCRs appeared in many donors. High specificity and sensitivity for cytomegalovirus status were reported for the classifier.

Here immunoSEQ multiplex PCR was the method, and the copy in TCRdb shows in-frame clones only, minus some. The sample includes tens of thousands of clones, approximately 95% of them seen just once. CDR3 size: 16 residues. The trim removed 1 base at V and 7 bases at J, leaving 10 bases unmatched. Germline loops: CDR1 LNHDA, CDR2 SQIVND (reference sequence). The specimen sequenced was PBMCs. The origin of this receptor is a man between 18 and 35 years old in good health and CMV-seropositive. V is TRBV19 and J is TRBJ2-7, with 10 bases that match TRBD2. CDR3 sequence (DNA): TGTGCCAGTAGTATAGCGGGAGCGGGAGGGCCCGGGGAGCAGTACTTC. Translation: CASSIAGAGGPGEQYF.